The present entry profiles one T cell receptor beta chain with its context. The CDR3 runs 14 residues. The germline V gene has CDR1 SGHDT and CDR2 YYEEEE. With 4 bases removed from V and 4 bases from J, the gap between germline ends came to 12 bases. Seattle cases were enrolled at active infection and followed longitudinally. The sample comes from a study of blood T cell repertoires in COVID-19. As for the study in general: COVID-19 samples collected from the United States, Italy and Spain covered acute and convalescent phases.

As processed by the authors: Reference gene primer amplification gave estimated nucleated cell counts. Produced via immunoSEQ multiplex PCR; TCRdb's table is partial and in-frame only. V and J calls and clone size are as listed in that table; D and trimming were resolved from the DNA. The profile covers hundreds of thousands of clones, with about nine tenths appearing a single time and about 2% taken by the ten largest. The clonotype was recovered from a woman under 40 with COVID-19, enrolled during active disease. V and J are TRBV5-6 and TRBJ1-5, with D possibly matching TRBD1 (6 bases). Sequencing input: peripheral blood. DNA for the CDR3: TGTGCCAGCAGCAGGGGGACGGTTAATCAGCCCCAGCATTTT. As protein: CASSRGTVNQPQHF.